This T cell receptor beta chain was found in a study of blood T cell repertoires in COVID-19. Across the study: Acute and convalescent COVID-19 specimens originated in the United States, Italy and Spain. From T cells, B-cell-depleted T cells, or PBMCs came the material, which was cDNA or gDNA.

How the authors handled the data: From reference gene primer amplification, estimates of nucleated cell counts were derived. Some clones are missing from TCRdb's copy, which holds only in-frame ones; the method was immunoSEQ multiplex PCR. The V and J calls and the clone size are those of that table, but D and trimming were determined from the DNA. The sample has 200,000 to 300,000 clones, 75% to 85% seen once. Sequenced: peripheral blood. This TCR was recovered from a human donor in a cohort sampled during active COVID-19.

Here the CDR3 reads CAWSSWEQGGYEQYF. In DNA form, the CDR3 reads TGTGCCTGGAGTTCTTGGGAACAGGGGGGCTACGAGCAGTACTTC. The J gene is TRBJ2-7, the V gene TRBV30; 8 bases map to TRBD1. The CDR3 loop spans 15 amino acids. With V trimmed by 2 bases and J by 3 bases, 9 bases remained unmatched. Germline V gene data show CDR1 as GTSNPN and CDR2 as SVGIG (reference sequence).